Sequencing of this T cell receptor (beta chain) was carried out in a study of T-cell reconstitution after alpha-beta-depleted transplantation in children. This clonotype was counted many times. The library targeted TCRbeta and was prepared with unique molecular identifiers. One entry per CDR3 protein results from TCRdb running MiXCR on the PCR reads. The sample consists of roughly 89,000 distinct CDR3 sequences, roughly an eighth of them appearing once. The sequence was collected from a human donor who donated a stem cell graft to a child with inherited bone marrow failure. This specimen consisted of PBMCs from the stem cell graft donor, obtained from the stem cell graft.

The CDR3 region is CASSLAGFEGETQYF. CDR3 nucleotides: TGTGCCAGCAGCTTAGCGGGGTTTGAAGGAGAGACCCAGTACTTC. V gene TRBV7-2 combines with J gene TRBJ2-5; D uncertain. The germline CDR1 and CDR2 sequences are SGHTA and FQGNSA. Trimming pared 0 bases from V and 4 bases from J, leaving 12 bases between. CDR3 length: 15 amino acids.